This record covers a single T cell receptor beta chain. The sample belongs to a study of blood T cells in healthy people across ages. Sample-barcoded 5' priming and a J-beta primer mix drove a second PCR of roughly 6 to 12 cycles. TCRdb analysed the 5' RACE reads with MiXCR anew, one entry per CDR3 protein. Here the sample spans 1.5 million or so distinct CDR3 sequences, roughly 40% being singletons. The CDR3 is 16 amino acids. Germline V gene data show CDR1 as MNHEY and CDR2 as SMNVEV (reference sequence). Unmatched junction bases numbered 8, after V lost 5 bases and J lost 3 bases. The V gene is TRBV27, the J gene TRBJ1-2, with TRBD1 matching 11 bases. The sequence derives from a woman younger than 35 in good health. Specimen: blood. In nucleotides, the CDR3 is TGTGCCAGCAGTCGTATCAGGGGACAGGGGGACTATGGCTACACCTTC. This translates into CASSRIRGQGDYGYTF.